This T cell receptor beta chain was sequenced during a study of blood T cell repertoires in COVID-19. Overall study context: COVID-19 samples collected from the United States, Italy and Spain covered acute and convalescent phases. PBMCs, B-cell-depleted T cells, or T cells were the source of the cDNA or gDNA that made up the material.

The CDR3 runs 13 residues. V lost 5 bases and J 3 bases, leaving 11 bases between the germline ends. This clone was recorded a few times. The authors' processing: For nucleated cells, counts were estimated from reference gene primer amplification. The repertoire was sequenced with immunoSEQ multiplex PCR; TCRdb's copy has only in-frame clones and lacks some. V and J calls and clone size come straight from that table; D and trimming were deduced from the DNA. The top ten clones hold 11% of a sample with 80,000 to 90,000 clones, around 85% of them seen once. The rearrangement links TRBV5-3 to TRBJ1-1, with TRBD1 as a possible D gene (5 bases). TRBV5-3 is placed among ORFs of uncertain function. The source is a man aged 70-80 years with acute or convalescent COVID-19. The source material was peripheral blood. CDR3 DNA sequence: TGTGCCAGAAGATCGGCAGGGTACACTGAAGCTTTCTTT. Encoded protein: CARRSAGYTEAFF.